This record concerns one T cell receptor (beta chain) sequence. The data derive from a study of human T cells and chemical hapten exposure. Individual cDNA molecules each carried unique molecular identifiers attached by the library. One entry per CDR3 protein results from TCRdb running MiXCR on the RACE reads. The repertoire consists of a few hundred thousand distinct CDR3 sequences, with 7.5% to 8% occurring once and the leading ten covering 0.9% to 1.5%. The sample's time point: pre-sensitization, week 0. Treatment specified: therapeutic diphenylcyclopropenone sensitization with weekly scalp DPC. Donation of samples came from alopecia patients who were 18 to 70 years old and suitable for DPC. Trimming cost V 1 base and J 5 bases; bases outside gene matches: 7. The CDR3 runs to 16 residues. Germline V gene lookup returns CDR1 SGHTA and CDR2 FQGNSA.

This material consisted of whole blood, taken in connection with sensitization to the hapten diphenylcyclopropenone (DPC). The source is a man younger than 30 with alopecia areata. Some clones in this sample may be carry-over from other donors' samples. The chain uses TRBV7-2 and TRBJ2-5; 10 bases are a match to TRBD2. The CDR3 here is CASSLEGAGGPETQYF. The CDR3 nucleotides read TGTGCCAGCAGCTTAGAGGGAGCGGGGGGGCCGGAGACCCAGTACTTC.